This T cell receptor beta chain is from a study of cytomegalovirus exposure and HLA in healthy donors. V was clipped by 4 bases and J by 0 bases; unmatched bases: 6. The CDR3 is 16 amino acids. The V gene's germline CDR1 is SGDLS and CDR2 YYNGEE. This clone turned up a few times. Researchers ran the PCR with 60 Vbeta and 13 Jbeta primers. Profiling relied on immunoSEQ multiplex PCR, and the TCRdb table lists in-frame clones only, not all of them. The sample consists of more than 95,000 clones, under 65% of them appearing once. The TCR comes from a man between 60 and 75 years old in good health and CMV-seronegative. The chain carries TRBV9 and TRBJ2-1; 8 positions match TRBD2. The material sequenced was PBMCs. This CDR3 is CASSPSAGASYNEQFF. The CDR3 region has the DNA TGTGCCAGCAGCCCCTCAGCGGGGGCCTCCTACAATGAGCAGTTCTTC.